This T cell receptor (beta chain) stems from a study of T cells in localized non-small cell lung cancer. Overall study results and limits: Across samples, adjacent lung featured a median around 60 of the top 100 tumor clones. Tumor showed lower T cell clonality than uninvolved adjacent lung, where it was highest.

Sequencing used immunoSEQ multiplex PCR; TCRdb keeps in-frame clones, though not all of them. This table holds 900 to 1,300 clones, about 25% found once. There are 15 residues in the CDR3. Germline V CDR1 and CDR2: SGHNT, YENEEA. V was shortened by 5 bases and J by 3 bases, with 15 bases between the two germline ends. For this clone: Its antigen remains unidentified.

Samples of adjacent lung (free of atypia) were collected at least 2 cm from the tumor margin. The gene calls are TRBV11-3 and TRBJ2-3, with D perhaps matching TRBD2 (5 bases). The specimen comprised normal lung tissue next to the tumor, sampled before any cancer treatment. The TCR comes from an older male donor with stage I lung adenocarcinoma. The CDR3 DNA sequence: TGTGCCAGCAGCCCGGACTCCCTGGGGACAGATACGCAGTATTTT. This translates into CASSPDSLGTDTQYF.